Listed here is a single TCR beta chain. Germline values: CDR1 SGHTA, CDR2 FQGTGA. Between the trimmed V and J ends, which lost 5 bases and 1 base, there was a span of 12 bases. CDR3 length equals 16 residues. The data stem from a study of blood T cell repertoires in COVID-19. About the study: There were acute and convalescent COVID-19 samples, and they came from the United States, Italy and Spain. The cDNA or gDNA used as material had been derived from T cells, B-cell-depleted T cells, or PBMCs.

Authors' data handling: Nucleated cell number was recorded as an estimate derived from reference gene primer amplification. The method was immunoSEQ multiplex PCR; TCRdb's version includes in-frame clones alone and lacks a portion of them. V and J calls and clone size are copied from that table; D and trimming were computed from the DNA. The table has around 84,000 clones, about four fifths seen once. The TCR comes from a middle-aged woman with active or convalescent COVID-19. The chain uses TRBV7-3 and TRBJ2-6; maybe TRBD2 (6 bases). The sample was peripheral blood. CDR3: CASSPARGSGANVLTF. The CDR3 DNA is TGTGCCAGCAGCCCCGCCCGGGGGTCTGGGGCCAACGTCCTGACTTTC. The full variable domain, with the rest looked up from reference TRBV7-3 and TRBJ2-6, is GAGVSQTPSNKVTEKGKYVELRCDPISGHTALYWYRQSLGQGPEFLIYFQGTGAADDSGLPNDRFFAVRPEGSVSTLKIQRTERGDSAVYLCASSPARGSGANVLTFGAGSRLTVL.